Presented here are 16 T cell receptor beta chains from one specimen sequenced in a study of blood T cells in healthy people across ages. Combining a sample-barcoded 5' primer with a J-beta primer mix, a second PCR ran for roughly 7 to 12 cycles. TCRdb re-derived calls from the 5' RACE reads in MiXCR, one entry per CDR3 protein. The table records approximately 900,000 distinct CDR3 sequences, about 48% of them present only once. Sequenced: blood. The receptor source for this set is a man aged 25-45 years in good health.

This clonotype was recorded only once. Just one base apart from a much larger clone, this may be a read error. This chain connects TRBV3-1 to TRBJ2-3; D gene ambiguous. The CDR3 totals 12 residues. Per the germline V gene, CDR1 is LGHDT and CDR2 is YNNKEL (reference sequence). The CDR3 coding sequence is TGTGCCAGCGGCCAAGACGGTTATACGCAGTATTTT. Encoded protein: CASGQDGYTQYF.

The CDR3 protein is CASSFRGVGDTQYF. The DNA for the CDR3 is TGTGCCAGCAGTTTTCGGGGGGTCGGGGATACGCAGTATTTT. The chain has TRBV12-3 or TRBV12-4 and TRBJ2-3; 7 bases line up with TRBD2. The CDR3 runs 14 residues. V lost 3 bases, J lost 6 bases, and 6 bases stayed unmatched.

V and J are TRBV9 and TRBJ2-5, with TRBD2 identical over 10 bases. V gave up 2 bases and J gave up 5 bases; unmatched junction bases: 9. CDR1 is SGDLS and CDR2 is YYNGEE in the germline V gene. This CDR3 contains 16 residues. The CDR3 loop is CASSVRPSGGMETQYF. The CDR3 coding sequence is TGTGCCAGCAGCGTCAGACCTAGCGGGGGTATGGAGACCCAGTACTTC.

V and J are TRBV20-1 and TRBJ1-2; D is undetermined. Germline values: CDR1 DFQATT, CDR2 SNEGSKA (reference sequence). Trimming stripped 5 bases from V and 4 bases from J, with 11 bases between. CDR3 length: 12 amino acids. In DNA, the CDR3 is TGCAGTGCTTCCGACATGGGCTATGGCTACACCTTC. Protein sequence: CSASDMGYGYTF.

The V gene is TRBV4-1, the J gene TRBJ2-1, with 8 bases lining up with TRBD1. The trim removed 4 bases at V and 5 bases at J, leaving 10 bases unmatched. Germline CDR1 reads MGHRA; CDR2 reads YSYEKL. The CDR3 contains 16 residues. CDR3 region: CASSRPGQEKDNEQFF. DNA for the CDR3: TGCGCCAGCAGCCGACCGGGACAGGAGAAGGACAATGAGCAGTTCTTC.

Only a few counts were recorded for this clonotype. The gene calls are TRBV29-1 and TRBJ2-5, with 9 bases lining up with TRBD2. Losses at the gene ends were 1 base for V and 5 bases for J; bases not matched to a gene: 5. CDR1 and CDR2 (germline): SQVTM, ANQGSEA. This CDR3 has 14 residues. DNA for the CDR3: TGCAGCGTTGAAGTAGCGGGGGCCAAGGAGACCCAGTACTTC. Protein product: CSVEVAGAKETQYF.

The rearrangement joins TRBV11-2 to TRBJ2-1, with a weak D call TRBD1 (6 bases). This CDR3 has 15 residues. CDR1 and CDR2 (germline): SGHAT, FQNNGV. The V gene lost 4 bases and the J gene lost 8 bases, with 18 bases spanning the gap. The CDR3 reads CASSSFRGRGYEQFF. DNA of the CDR3: TGTGCCAGCAGCTCCTTCCGGGGCAGGGGCTATGAGCAGTTCTTC.

The chain carries TRBV7-2 and TRBJ2-7, with 7 bases identical to TRBD1. Germline values: CDR1 SGHTA, CDR2 FQGNSA. Losses at the gene ends were 8 bases for V and 1 base for J; bases not matched to a gene: 8. This CDR3 spans 14 amino acids. CDR3 in amino acids: CASLTGTGSYEQYF. CDR3 nucleotides: TGTGCCAGCTTGACAGGGACGGGGTCCTACGAGCAGTACTTC.

The rearrangement uses TRBV7-9 and TRBJ2-7, with D possibly matching TRBD2 (6 bases). Germline V gene sequence: CDR1 SEHNR, CDR2 FQNEAQ (reference sequence). The V end lost 2 bases, the J end lost 6 bases, and 17 bases lay between the germline ends. The CDR3 extends over 15 amino acids. CDR3 in amino acids: CASSLFPLPGSEQYF. The CDR3 DNA follows: TGTGCCAGCAGCTTATTCCCCTTGCCCGGGAGCGAGCAGTACTTC.

This clonotype appeared a few times. The chain employs TRBV4-2 and TRBJ1-5, with D possibly matching TRBD1 (6 bases). The CDR3 extends over 17 amino acids. Per the germline V gene, CDR1 is LGHNA and CDR2 is YNFKEQ. V lost 0 bases and J 4 bases, leaving 16 bases between the germline ends. CDR3 nucleotide sequence: TGTGCCAGCAGCCAAGATGGGTCAGGGGATTGGAATCAGCCCCAGCATTTT. Translated: CASSQDGSGDWNQPQHF.

The chain has TRBV20-1 and TRBJ1-6; D not certain. Germline CDR1 DFQATT, CDR2 SNEGSKA (reference sequence). This CDR3 comprises 16 residues. Trimming pared 0 bases from V and 7 bases from J, leaving 16 bases between. The CDR3 sequence: CSARDHRRGPNSPLHF. The CDR3, as DNA: TGCAGTGCTAGAGATCATCGGAGAGGACCCAATTCACCCCTCCACTTT.

This chain joins TRBV6-2 or TRBV6-3 and TRBJ1-4; no clear D. This CDR3 spans 16 amino acids. V dropped 6 bases and J dropped 0 bases, with 14 bases sitting between them. Germline CDR1 and CDR2: MNHEY and SVGEGT. CDR3 DNA: TGTGCCAGCAGCATCGGAACACGGGCAACTAATGAAAAACTGTTTTTT. It specifies CASSIGTRATNEKLFF.

Details on this clonotype: At one end the junction does not follow the germline gene, possibly because of a read error. The rearrangement joins TRBV9 to TRBJ1-2; a weak D match, TRBD1 (6 bases). Germline CDR1 reads SGDLS; CDR2 reads YYNGEE. The CDR3 covers 15 residues. The CDR3 sequence is CASSVGQGFNYGHTF. In nucleotides, the CDR3 is TGTGCCAGCAGCGTCGGGCAGGGGTTTAACTATGGCCACACCTTC.

The V call is TRBV7-9, the J call TRBJ2-3; D uncertain. The CDR3 runs to 14 residues. Trimming removed 5 bases at V and 9 bases at J, with 18 bases between. Per the germline V gene, CDR1 is SEHNR and CDR2 is FQNEAQ (reference sequence). The CDR3 DNA sequence: TGTGCCAGCAGCCGATCAGACCCCCTTCGAACGCAGTATTTT. Its translation: CASSRSDPLRTQYF.

The CDR3 reads CSASLPGGPSEQYF. CDR3 nucleotide sequence: TGCAGTGCTAGTCTCCCGGGGGGGCCCAGCGAGCAGTACTTC. V gene TRBV20-1 combines with J gene TRBJ2-5; 8 nucleotides align to TRBD2. The DNA end is more similar to TRBJ2-7, so the J call may be wrong. Looked up from germline, CDR1 is DFQATT and CDR2 is SNEGSKA (reference sequence). The CDR3 has 14 amino acids.

This rearrangement joins TRBV6-5 to TRBJ2-5; a possible D gene is TRBD2 (5 bases). This CDR3 region has 16 residues. Germline V gene lookup returns CDR1 MNHEY and CDR2 SVGAGI. V lost 0 bases, J lost 2 bases, and 13 bases lay in between. CDR3 in DNA: TGTGCCAGCAGTTACTCTCCGGCGGGCACGCAAGAGACCCAGTACTTC. Translated: CASSYSPAGTQETQYF.